These 19 T cell receptor beta chains originate from one sample sequenced in a study of blood T cell repertoires in COVID-19. Profiling relied on immunoSEQ multiplex PCR, and the TCRdb table lists in-frame clones only, not all of them. The data contain about 80,000 clones, around 80% of them singletons. Material: peripheral blood. The receptors here all came from a man aged 80 or over with acute or convalescent COVID-19.

The chain has TRBV2 and TRBJ1-6; 8 nucleotides match TRBD1. Trimming cost V 6 bases and J 0 bases; bases outside gene matches: 7. Germline V gives CDR1 SNHLY, CDR2 FYNNEI. The CDR3 covers 17 residues. CDR3 in DNA: TGTGCCAGCAGGGGCCGGACAGGGAGCTCCTATAATTCACCCCTCCACTTT. Translating gives CASRGRTGSSYNSPLHF. Full variable domain (outside the CDR3, taken from reference TRBV2 and TRBJ1-6): EPEVTQTPSHQVTQMGQEVILRCVPISNHLYFYWYRQILGQKVEFLVSFYNNEISEKSEIFDDQFSVERPDGSNFTLKIRSTKLEDSAMYFCASRGRTGSSYNSPLHFGNGTRLTVT.

This clone was found a few times. This chain joins TRBV19 and TRBJ2-3, with TRBD2 identical over 13 bases. The CDR3 length is 15 residues. The V and J ends lost 9 bases and 0 bases, in that order; junction bases with no gene match: 3. Germline CDR1 reads LNHDA; CDR2 reads SQIVND (reference sequence). The CDR3 nucleotides are TGTGCCAGCCGGACTAGCGGGGGTAGCACAGATACGCAGTATTTT. Amino acids: CASRTSGGSTDTQYF.

This clone was seen only once. V usage is TRBV6-5 and J usage is TRBJ2-5; 12 bases fit TRBD2. V lost 7 bases, J lost 2 bases, and 2 bases stayed unmatched. Germline-derived CDR1 and CDR2 are MNHEY and SVGAGI. This CDR3 is built from 14 residues. CDR3 sequence: CASTSGGAQETQYF. CDR3 nucleotides: TGTGCCAGCACTAGCGGGGGGGCACAAGAGACCCAGTACTTC.

This chain uses TRBV6-5 with TRBJ2-7; D unclear. The CDR3 loop spans 15 amino acids. Looked up from germline, CDR1 is MNHEY and CDR2 is SVGAGI. With 0 bases removed from V and 1 base from J, the gap between germline ends came to 10 bases. The CDR3 sequence is CASSYSLDNSYEQYF. In nucleotides, the CDR3 is TGTGCCAGCAGTTACTCACTCGACAATTCCTACGAGCAGTACTTC.

V gene TRBV27 combines with J gene TRBJ2-3; no clear D. CDR1 and CDR2 (germline): MNHEY, SMNVEV (reference sequence). The CDR3 runs to 13 residues. Trimming took 6 bases from V and 4 from J, leaving 11 bases between them. In DNA form, the CDR3 reads TGTGCCAGCAGGCTTCGCGGTTCAGATACGCAGTATTTT. Translated: CASRLRGSDTQYF.

The chain combines TRBV2 with TRBJ1-2; no firm D call. V lost 1 base to trimming and J lost 7 bases, with 16 bases between them. The CDR3 has 15 amino acids. Germline assignment: CDR1 SNHLY and CDR2 FYNNEI. CDR3 DNA: TGTGCCAGCAGTGAAGTGAGGGTGAGCTCTGGTGGCTACACCTTC. Its protein product is CASSEVRVSSGGYTF.

This clone has only a few counts. The chain combines TRBV7-9 with TRBJ1-2, with D unclear. The length of the CDR3 is 15 residues. The V end was cut by 1 base, the J end by 4 bases, with 13 bases between. Per germline, CDR1 SEHNR and CDR2 FQNEAQ (reference sequence). The CDR3 protein is CASSLVSEALYGYTF. The CDR3 DNA is TGTGCCAGCAGCTTAGTTTCAGAGGCCCTCTATGGCTACACCTTC.

The rearrangement joins TRBV6-1 to TRBJ2-3; 8 positions agree with TRBD1. This CDR3 has 15 residues. CDR1 is MNHNS, CDR2 SASEGT, per germline. The J segment lost 4 bases and the V segment lost 1 base, leaving 4 bases of the junction unmatched. The chain's CDR3 is CASSEVTGVPDTQYF. CDR3 nucleotides: TGTGCCAGCAGTGAAGTGACAGGGGTCCCAGATACGCAGTATTTT.

The chain employs TRBV9 and TRBJ1-3, with D possibly TRBD1 on 5 matching bases. The V end lost 0 bases, the J end lost 0 bases, and 7 bases lay between the germline ends. Per germline, CDR1 SGDLS and CDR2 YYNGEE. This CDR3 spans 15 amino acids. Written as DNA, the CDR3 is TGTGCCAGCAGCGTAGGACAGACCTCTGGAAACACCATATATTTT. Amino acids: CASSVGQTSGNTIYF.

This chain uses TRBV19 with TRBJ1-6, with no clear D. Germline CDR1 LNHDA, CDR2 SQIVND (reference sequence). With 4 bases removed from V and 7 bases from J, the gap between germline ends came to 11 bases. There are 14 residues in the CDR3. The CDR3 DNA reads as TGTGCCAGTAGTACCACATATTTCAATTCACCCCTCCACTTT. Residues: CASSTTYFNSPLHF.

The chain links TRBV3-1 (or the pseudogene TRBV3-2) to TRBJ2-2; tentatively, D is TRBD2 (5 bases). CDR1 is LGHDT, CDR2 YNNKEL, per germline (reference sequence). This CDR3 contains 15 residues. V was clipped by 1 base and J by 3 bases, with 9 bases between them. CDR3 residues: CASSQGTLYTGELFF. As DNA, the CDR3 is TGTGCCAGCAGCCAAGGGACTCTTTACACCGGGGAGCTGTTTTTT.

This clone was seen a few times. J is TRBJ1-2 and V is TRBV5-1; TRBD1 matches at 9 bases. V lost 4 bases to trimming and J lost 7 bases; unmatched junction nucleotides: 5. CDR3 length equals 13 residues. Germline CDR1 and CDR2: SGHRS and YFSETQ. The chain's CDR3 is CASSPGTGPGYTF. The CDR3 DNA sequence: TGCGCCAGCAGCCCCGGGACAGGGCCTGGCTACACCTTC.

The V and J genes are TRBV5-1 and TRBJ2-5, with a tentative D call TRBD2 (6 bases). The CDR3 sequence is 15 residues long. V was clipped by 0 bases and J by 7 bases, with 16 bases between them. Germline lookup yields CDR1 SGHRS and CDR2 YFSETQ. CDR3 bases: TGCGCCAGCAGCTTGGACGGGGGTGCTCAGGGGACCCAGTACTTC. Residues: CASSLDGGAQGTQYF.

This clone was found once. The V and J genes are TRBV14 and TRBJ1-6, with 7 positions matching TRBD1. V shed 4 bases and J 7 bases; nucleotides not matched to a gene: 4. The CDR3 totals 14 residues. Germline V CDR1 and CDR2: SGHDN, FVKESK. The CDR3 loop is CASSPTGQNSPLHF. The CDR3 DNA reads TGTGCCAGCAGCCCGACAGGGCAAAATTCACCCCTCCACTTT.

The V gene is TRBV19, the J gene TRBJ1-1; D might be TRBD1 (6 bases). Germline lookup yields CDR1 LNHDA and CDR2 SQIVND (reference sequence). The CDR3 runs 15 residues. V was cut by 7 bases and J by 7 bases, with 22 bases left in between. CDR3 loop: CASTLPSWGLGEAFF. The CDR3 DNA reads TGTGCCAGTACCCTCCCCAGCTGGGGGCTGGGTGAAGCTTTCTTT.

The rearrangement uses TRBV29-1 and TRBJ1-4; tentatively, D is TRBD1 (5 bases). From germline, CDR1 is SQVTM and CDR2 ANQGSEA. Trimming took off 2 bases at V and 4 bases at J, with 17 bases between the two ends. This CDR3 has 16 residues. The DNA for the CDR3 is TGCAGCGTTGAATTGGGGCAGCCGCTCGTTAATGAAAAACTGTTTTTT. This translates into CSVELGQPLVNEKLFF.

This clone was seen a few times. CDR3 sequence reads: CASSPTGYEQYF. CDR3 DNA: TGTGCCAGCAGCCCGACAGGCTACGAGCAGTACTTC. The V gene is TRBV5-4, the J gene TRBJ2-7, with D possibly being TRBD1 (6 bases). V dropped 4 bases and J dropped 3 bases, with 8 bases sitting between them. Germline V gives CDR1 SGHNT, CDR2 YYREEE (reference sequence). This CDR3 comprises 12 residues. Based on the CDR3 plus reference TRBV5-4 and TRBJ2-7, the full variable domain is ETGVTQSPTHLIKTRGQQVTLRCSSQSGHNTVSWYQQALGQGPQFIFQYYREEENGRGNFPPRFSGLQFPNYSSELNVNALELDDSALYLCASSPTGYEQYFGPGTRLTVT.

This clone appeared a single time. CDR3 sequence: CASSRDTDHTEAFF. The CDR3 coding sequence is TGTGCCAGCAGCCGGGACACCGATCACACTGAAGCTTTCTTT. The rearrangement uses TRBV5-4 and TRBJ1-1; a weak D match, TRBD1 (6 bases). Between the trimmed V and J ends, which lost 4 bases and 3 bases, there was a span of 13 bases. The CDR3 sequence is 14 residues long. The germline gives CDR1 SGHNT, CDR2 YYREEE (reference sequence).

This sequence joins TRBV5-4 and TRBJ1-1; TRBD1 agrees at 7 bases. Unmatched junction bases numbered 7, after V lost 4 bases and J lost 4 bases. Germline CDR1 and CDR2: SGHNT and YYREEE (reference sequence). CDR3 size: 14 residues. CDR3 nucleotides: TGTGCCAGCAGCCAAACAGGGGTGGGCACTGAAGCTTTCTTT. Translation gives CASSQTGVGTEAFF.